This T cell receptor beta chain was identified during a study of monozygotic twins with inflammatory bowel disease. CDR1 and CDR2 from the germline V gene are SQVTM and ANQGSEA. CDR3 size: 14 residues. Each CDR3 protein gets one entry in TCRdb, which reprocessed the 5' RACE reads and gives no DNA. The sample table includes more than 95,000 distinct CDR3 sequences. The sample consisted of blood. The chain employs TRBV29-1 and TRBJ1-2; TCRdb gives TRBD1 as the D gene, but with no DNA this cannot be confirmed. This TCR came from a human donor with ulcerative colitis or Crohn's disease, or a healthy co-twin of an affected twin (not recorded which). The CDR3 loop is CSVSPGTGNYGYTF.